Listed below are T cell receptor beta chains from one sample, sequenced in a study of T-cell memory formation after mild COVID-19. TCRdb re-called the 5' RACE reads through MiXCR, storing one row per CDR3 protein. The sample lists around 250,000 distinct CDR3 sequences; approximately 15% were seen once. Sequencing used PBMCs or a T cell subset sorted from them (not recorded which). These receptors were taken from a man aged 18 to 30 who had mild COVID-19 (a few samples of this study predate the infection). Cell type and time point are not known. The CDR3 runs from the conserved cysteine through the conserved F or W. Each record gives: D gene, clone size, J gene, V gene, CDR3 protein, CDR3 DNA. D genes are given only for firm matches. The size of a clone is reported for some rows only, either as once, few or many, or as a class for expanded clones.

>TRBD2|few|TRBJ2-7|TRBV6-1
CASSATGGDYEQYF
TGTGCCAGCAGCGCCACGGGGGGAGACTACGAGCAGTACTTC
>TRBD1|few|TRBJ1-4|TRBV6-6
CASSHPPGQGEKLFF
TGTGCCAGCAGTCACCCCCCGGGACAGGGGGAAAAACTGTTTTTT
>NA|NA|TRBJ1-2|TRBV7-9
CASSPQTGGYTF
TGTGCCAGCAGCCCTCAGACAGGCGGCTACACCTTC
>NA|few|TRBJ2-2|TRBV7-2
CASSLVPGRLFF
TGTGCCAGCAGCTTAGTACCGGGGCGGCTGTTTTTT
>NA|many|TRBJ1-1|TRBV5-1
CASSLTPNTEAFF
TGCGCCAGCAGCTTAACTCCGAACACTGAAGCTTTCTTT
>NA|few|TRBJ2-1|TRBV7-8
CASSLSGIFDPFF
TGTGCCAGCAGCTTAAGCGGCATATTCGACCCGTTCTTC
>NA|NA|TRBJ2-3|TRBV7-9
CASPVLTPISDTQYF
TGTGCCAGCCCCGTTCTTACCCCTATATCAGATACGCAGTATTTT
>NA|NA|TRBJ2-5|TRBV18
CASSLGLDRKETQYF
TGTGCCAGCTCACTAGGCCTAGATCGGAAGGAGACCCAGTACTTC
>NA|NA|TRBJ2-1|TRBV7-9
CASKSGGNEQFF
TGTGCCAGTAAATCAGGGGGGAATGAGCAGTTCTTC
>NA|few|TRBJ2-3|TRBV6-5
CASSAPGSGGTDTQYF
TGTGCCAGCAGTGCCCCCGGGAGCGGTGGTACAGATACGCAGTATTTT
>NA|few|TRBJ2-1|TRBV15
CATRRGDSYNEQFF
TGTGCCACCAGGCGAGGGGACTCCTACAATGAGCAGTTCTTC
>NA|few|TRBJ2-7|TRBV4-2
CASSQGLTVSYEQYF
TGTGCCAGCAGCCAGGGGCTGACAGTCTCCTACGAGCAGTACTTC
>NA|NA|TRBJ2-1|TRBV6-5
CASSVAGEQFF
TGTGCCAGCAGTGTTGCAGGTGAGCAGTTCTTC
>TRBD1|NA|TRBJ1-3|TRBV28
CASSLTGTGSGNTIYF
TGTGCCAGCAGCCTTACCGGGACAGGGTCGGGAAACACCATATATTTT
>TRBD1|few|TRBJ1-1|TRBV27
CASSLGAGGPTEAFF
TGTGCCAGCAGTTTAGGGGCAGGGGGACCCACTGAAGCTTTCTTT
>NA|NA|TRBJ2-5|TRBV6-2/TRBV6-3
CASGGSQETQYF
TGTGCCAGCGGGGGGAGCCAAGAGACCCAGTACTTC
>NA|few|TRBJ2-5|TRBV2
CASSVKETQYF
TGTGCCAGCAGCGTAAAAGAGACCCAGTACTTC
>NA|few|TRBJ1-4|TRBV5-1
CASSWGGSGDEKLFF
TGCGCCAGCTCCTGGGGGGGCAGTGGCGATGAAAAACTGTTTTTT
>NA|many|TRBJ1-1|TRBV7-9
CASSLTMNTEAFF
TGTGCCAGCAGCTTAACAATGAACACTGAAGCTTTCTTT
>TRBD2|NA|TRBJ2-7|TRBV12-3/TRBV12-4
CASSWGSGGYEQYF
TGTGCCAGCAGTTGGGGTAGCGGGGGCTACGAGCAGTACTTC
>TRBD2|few|TRBJ2-1|TRBV4-3
CASSRGVSGGSTSSNEQFF
TGCGCCAGCAGCCGGGGCGTCAGCGGGGGGTCGACCTCGAGCAATGAGCAGTTCTTC
>NA|NA|TRBJ1-6|TRBV25-1
CASSEYNSPLHF
TGTGCCAGCAGTGAATACAATTCACCCCTCCACTTT
>NA|NA|TRBJ1-2|TRBV4-3
CASSQDGGHNYGYTF
TGCGCCAGCAGCCAAGACGGGGGCCATAACTATGGCTACACCTTC
>NA|NA|TRBJ2-5|TRBV5-1
CASSTDPRGQETQYF
TGCGCCAGCAGCACGGACCCGCGGGGTCAAGAGACCCAGTACTTC
>NA|NA|TRBJ2-7|TRBV20-1
CSALDWSSYEQYF
TGCAGTGCCCTGGACTGGAGCTCCTACGAGCAGTACTTC
>NA|NA|TRBJ2-3|TRBV5-4
CATTLGVAVTSTDTQYF
TGTGCCACCACCTTGGGGGTAGCGGTTACTAGCACAGATACGCAGTATTTT
>NA|few|TRBJ2-5|TRBV5-1
CASSLAWMHLQETQYF
TGCGCCAGCAGCTTGGCGTGGATGCACCTCCAAGAGACCCAGTACTTC
>NA|NA|TRBJ2-2|TRBV6-2/TRBV6-3
CASSLLGLTGELFF
TGTGCCAGCAGTTTACTGGGACTCACCGGGGAGCTGTTTTTT
>NA|NA|TRBJ1-6|TRBV4-3
CASSQDGQSRALHF
TGCGCCAGCAGCCAAGACGGCCAGTCCAGGGCCCTCCACTTT
>TRBD1|few|TRBJ1-4|TRBV5-5
CASSSVSPYPRTGTELFF
TGTGCCAGCAGCTCTGTGAGCCCTTACCCGCGGACAGGGACGGAACTGTTTTTT
>NA|NA|TRBJ1-2|TRBV7-8
CASSSQVFSGGYTF
TGTGCCAGCAGCTCACAGGTTTTTTCGGGAGGCTACACCTTC
>NA|few|TRBJ1-4|TRBV7-9
CASSLTQTGWGEKLFF
TGTGCCAGCAGCTTAACTCAGACAGGATGGGGTGAAAAACTGTTTTTT
>NA|NA|TRBJ1-4|TRBV6-1
CASKRNNEKLFF
TGTGCCAGCAAGAGGAATAATGAAAAACTGTTTTTT
>TRBD1|few|TRBJ2-3|TRBV6-2/TRBV6-3
CASSRGLSTDTQYF
TGTGCCTCTTCGAGGGGGCTCTCCACAGATACGCAGTATTTT
>NA|many|TRBJ2-1|TRBV7-2
CASSLGRGQLDEQFF
TGTGCCAGCAGCTTAGGTCGGGGACAACTCGATGAGCAGTTCTTC
>NA|few|TRBJ2-5|TRBV24-1
CATSDAGETQYF
TGTGCCACCAGTGATGCCGGGGAGACCCAGTACTTC
>TRBD1|many|TRBJ2-7|TRBV7-9
CASSPRTGPYEQYF
TGTGCCAGCAGCCCAAGGACAGGGCCCTACGAGCAGTACTTC
>NA|NA|TRBJ2-5|TRBV7-8
CASSLKGVRETQYF
TGTGCCAGCAGCTTAAAAGGTGTTCGGGAGACCCAGTACTTC
>NA|few|TRBJ1-6|TRBV27
CASSFTPPGTPLHF
TGTGCCAGCAGTTTTACCCCCCCAGGGACACCCCTCCACTTT
>NA|NA|TRBJ2-3|TRBV11-2
CASSPFVGMTYTQYF
TGTGCCAGCAGCCCGTTCGTCGGGATGACCTATACGCAGTATTTT
>TRBD2|NA|TRBJ2-5|TRBV23-1
CASSHTTSGAETQYF
TGCGCCAGCAGTCACACGACTAGCGGGGCAGAGACCCAGTACTTC
>NA|few|TRBJ2-3|TRBV29-1
CSVEGDEDTQYF
TGCAGCGTTGAGGGGGATGAAGATACGCAGTATTTT
>NA|NA|TRBJ1-4|TRBV20-1
CSAHRAGRLLRRQLFF
TGCAGTGCCCATCGGGCAGGGCGGCTTTTAAGACGGCAACTGTTTTTT
>NA|NA|TRBJ2-4|TRBV11-2
CASRGVAKNIQYF
TGTGCCAGCAGGGGAGTAGCCAAAAACATTCAGTACTTC
>TRBD1|many|TRBJ2-1|TRBV7-7
CASSLGTGGNEQFF
TGTGCTAGCAGCTTAGGGACAGGGGGCAATGAGCAGTTCTTC
>NA|many|TRBJ2-2|TRBV5-1
CASSFPSSGELFF
TGCGCCAGCAGCTTCCCCAGTTCCGGGGAGCTGTTTTTT